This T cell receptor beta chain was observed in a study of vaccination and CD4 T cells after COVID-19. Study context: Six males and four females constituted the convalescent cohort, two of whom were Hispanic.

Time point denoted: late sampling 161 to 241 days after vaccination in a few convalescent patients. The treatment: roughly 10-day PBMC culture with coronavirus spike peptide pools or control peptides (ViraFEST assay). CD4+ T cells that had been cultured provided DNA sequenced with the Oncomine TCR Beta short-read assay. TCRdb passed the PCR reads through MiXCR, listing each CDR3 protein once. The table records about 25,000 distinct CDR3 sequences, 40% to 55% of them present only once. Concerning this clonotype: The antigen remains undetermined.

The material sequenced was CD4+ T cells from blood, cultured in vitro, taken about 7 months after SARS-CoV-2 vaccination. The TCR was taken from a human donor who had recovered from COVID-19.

The CDR3 sequence is CSVVRVGTDTQYF. In nucleotides, the CDR3 is TGCAGCGTTGTGCGGGTGGGGACAGATACGCAGTATTTT. The chain employs TRBV29-1 and TRBJ2-3, with D perhaps matching TRBD2 (5 bases). The germline V gene has CDR1 SQVTM and CDR2 ANQGSEA. Trimming pared 4 bases from V and 3 bases from J, leaving 11 bases between. The CDR3 is 13 residues long.